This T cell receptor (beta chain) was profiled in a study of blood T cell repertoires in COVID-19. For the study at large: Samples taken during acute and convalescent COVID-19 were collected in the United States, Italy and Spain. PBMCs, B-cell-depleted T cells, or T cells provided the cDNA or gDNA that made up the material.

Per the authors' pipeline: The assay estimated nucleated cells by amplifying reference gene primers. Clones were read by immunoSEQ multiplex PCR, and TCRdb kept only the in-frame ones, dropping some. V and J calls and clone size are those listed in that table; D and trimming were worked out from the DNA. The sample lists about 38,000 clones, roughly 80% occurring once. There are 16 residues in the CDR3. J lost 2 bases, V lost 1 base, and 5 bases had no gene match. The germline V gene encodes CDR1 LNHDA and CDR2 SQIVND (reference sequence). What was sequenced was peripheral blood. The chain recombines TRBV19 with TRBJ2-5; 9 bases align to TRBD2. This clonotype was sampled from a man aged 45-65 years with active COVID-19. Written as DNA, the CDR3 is TGTGCCAGTAGTATAGGTTGGCGGGGGGGACAAGAGACCCAGTACTTC. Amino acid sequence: CASSIGWRGGQETQYF.